Listed below are T cell receptor beta chains from one sample, sequenced in a study of blood T cell repertoires in COVID-19. Assay used: immunoSEQ multiplex PCR; TCRdb lists only in-frame clones, some missing. The data hold around 400,000 clones, with approximately 90% observed a single time. The material sequenced was PBMCs or T cells enriched from blood (not recorded which). These receptors came from a woman aged 40 to 49 who had been exposed to COVID-19. Both conserved end residues are part of each CDR3. Fields, in order: clone size, J gene, V gene, D gene, CDR3 protein, CDR3 DNA. A D gene is named only where the DNA matches it firmly. Clone size is not always given. Where it is, it says once, few, many or a class for expanded clones.

>.|TRBJ2-1|TRBV7-3|TRBD2
CASSSGLAGTNEQFF
TGTGCCAGCAGCTCGGGACTAGCGGGAACAAATGAGCAGTTCTTC
>.|TRBJ2-2|TRBV7-6|TRBD2
CASSSGVAGYTGELFF
TGTGCCAGCAGCTCCGGAGTAGCGGGATACACCGGGGAGCTGTTTTTT
>.|TRBJ1-2|TRBV19|.
CASSYGQSYGYTF
TGTGCCAGTAGTTACGGACAGAGCTATGGCTACACCTTC
>.|TRBJ2-7|TRBV29-1|.
CSVEDGWAPGEQYF
TGCAGCGTTGAAGATGGGTGGGCCCCGGGGGAGCAGTACTTC
>.|TRBJ1-3|TRBV5-4|TRBD1
CASSFRDRVVGNTIYF
TGTGCCAGCAGCTTCCGGGACAGGGTGGTTGGAAACACCATATATTTT
>.|TRBJ1-2|TRBV3-1/TRBV3-2|.
CASSPRAGGYTF
TGTGCCAGCAGCCCAAGGGCGGGTGGCTACACCTTC
>.|TRBJ1-2|TRBV12-3/TRBV12-4|TRBD1
CASRTKGGGYTF
TGTGCCAGCAGAACCAAAGGGGGCGGCTACACCTTC
>.|TRBJ2-7|TRBV10-3|.
CAISGSDSLTNEQYF
TGTGCCATCAGTGGCAGTGACAGCCTAACTAACGAGCAGTACTTC
>.|TRBJ1-1|TRBV2|.
CASTLSTEAFF
TGTGCCAGCACCCTATCGACTGAAGCTTTCTTT
>.|TRBJ1-2|TRBV7-2|TRBD1
CASTEGQGVYGYTF
TGTGCCAGCACCGAGGGACAGGGGGTCTATGGCTACACCTTC
>.|TRBJ2-5|TRBV4-1|TRBD2
CASSQDIGSGKTQYF
TGCGCCAGCAGCCAAGATATCGGTAGCGGGAAAACCCAGTACTTC
>.|TRBJ2-1|TRBV6-5|.
CASSHLDPIRDQQFF
TGTGCCAGCAGTCATCTAGACCCGATTAGAGATCAGCAGTTCTTC
>.|TRBJ1-2|TRBV14|.
CASSQDSGGTNYVYTF
TGTGCCAGCAGCCAAGATTCGGGGGGAACCAACTATGTCTACACCTTC
>.|TRBJ1-6|TRBV27|TRBD1
CASSVTAGQGASPLHF
TGTGCCAGCAGTGTTACTGCGGGACAGGGGGCTTCACCCCTCCACTTT
>.|TRBJ1-6|TRBV2|.
CASSDRRNSPLHF
TGTGCCAGCAGTGACAGGCGTAATTCACCCCTCCACTTT
>.|TRBJ1-3|TRBV13|.
CAAKRTSGNTIYF
TGTGCCGCCAAACGTACTTCTGGAAACACCATATATTTT
>once|TRBJ1-3|TRBV10-2|.
CASSGGNGNTIYF
TGCGCCAGCAGTGGCGGGAATGGAAACACCATATATTTT
>.|TRBJ2-1|TRBV3-1/TRBV3-2|.
CASSTPGTSRNNEQFF
TGTGCCAGCAGCACGCCCGGGACATCCAGAAACAATGAGCAGTTCTTC
>.|TRBJ1-3|TRBV9|TRBD1
CASSVSPNPGGTIYF
TGTGCCAGCAGCGTCTCCCCTAACCCAGGGGGCACCATATATTTT
>.|TRBJ1-1|TRBV5-1|.
CASQPGTQGSGAFF
TGCGCCAGCCAACCCGGGACTCAAGGCAGTGGGGCTTTCTTT
>few|TRBJ1-1|TRBV5-6|.
CASTLDSNTEAFF
TGTGCCAGCACCCTTGACAGTAACACTGAAGCTTTCTTT
>.|TRBJ1-1|TRBV7-2|.
CASSLVGQRGTEAFF
TGTGCCAGCAGCTTAGTCGGGCAGAGAGGGACTGAAGCTTTCTTT
>.|TRBJ2-6|TRBV5-1|.
CASSSTGQSSGANVLTF
TGCGCCAGCAGCTCGACCGGACAGTCCTCTGGGGCCAACGTCCTGACTTTC
>few|TRBJ2-1|TRBV7-3|TRBD2
CASSLGLAGSYNEQFF
TGTGCCAGCAGCTTAGGACTAGCGGGGAGTTACAATGAGCAGTTCTTC
>.|TRBJ2-1|TRBV29-1|.
CSVDSGTYDNEQFF
TGCAGCGTTGACTCTGGGACATACGACAATGAGCAGTTCTTC
>.|TRBJ1-1|TRBV30|.
CAWSVSRNTEAFF
TGTGCCTGGAGTGTGAGTAGGAACACTGAAGCTTTCTTT
>.|TRBJ2-1|TRBV7-6|TRBD1
CASSSPDRGKSEQFF
TGTGCCAGCAGCTCCCCGGACAGGGGGAAGAGTGAGCAGTTCTTC
>.|TRBJ2-2|TRBV7-6|.
CASRRLQNTGELFF
TGTGCCAGCCGCAGATTACAGAACACCGGGGAGCTGTTTTTT